This TCR beta chain originates from a study of OX40 agonist ivuxolimab in advanced cancers. Study-wide context: Partial responses occurred in three patients (one hepatocellular carcinoma, two cutaneous melanoma).

Profiled with immunoSEQ multiplex PCR; TCRdb holds only in-frame clones, not every one. The data hold approximately 110,000 clones, with 85% to 95% observed a single time. Study-level results: Some nonresponders also had low normalized T-cell clonal expansion. The antigen specificity of the peripheral T cells (those that were expanded) was not determined.

The CDR3 runs to 14 residues. The ends were cut back, 1 base at V and 1 base at J, with 7 bases in the middle. Germline V gene sequence: CDR1 KGHSH, CDR2 LQKENI. About this clone itself: The target antigen is unknown.

Sequencing was performed on CD4+ or CD8+ T cells sorted from blood, taken in a trial of the OX40 agonist ivuxolimab. V and J are TRBV18 and TRBJ1-1; D remains ambiguous. This clonotype was sampled from an adult with an advanced solid tumor such as melanoma, head and neck, liver or kidney cancer. The CDR3 sequence: CASSPQRQNTEAFF. The CDR3 DNA sequence: TGTGCCAGCTCACCACAGAGACAGAACACTGAAGCTTTCTTT.